These 14 T cell receptor beta chains were sequenced from one sample in a study of patients and donors after allogeneic stem cell transplantation. One entry per CDR3 protein, called by TCRdb with MiXCR from the RT-PCR reads. Among about a million distinct CDR3 sequences, approximately 18% were seen once, and the ten largest hold roughly 6.4%. Sequencing was done on a sample of blood, either unsorted or a sorted T cell fraction (not recorded which). These receptors came from a human donor who was either an allogeneic HSCT recipient or a stem cell or donor lymphocyte infusion donor (not recorded which). It is not recorded whose cells these are; they may come from a transplant donor.

This clonotype was counted a few times. The J gene is TRBJ2-7, the V gene TRBV9; D not certain. The CDR3 length is 14 residues. Trimming stripped 0 bases from V and 0 bases from J, with 7 bases between. CDR1 is SGDLS, CDR2 YYNGEE, per germline. DNA for the CDR3: TGTGCCAGCAGCGTAGGATCTCGCTCCTACGAGCAGTACTTC. Its protein product is CASSVGSRSYEQYF.

This clonotype came up a few times. CDR3 sequence (DNA): TGCGCCAGCAGCTCCGGGACAACCACTGAAGCTTTCTTT. Translated: CASSSGTTTEAFF. V usage is TRBV5-1 and J usage is TRBJ1-1, with a possible D match to TRBD1 (6 bases). The germline V gene has CDR1 SGHRS and CDR2 YFSETQ. The length of the CDR3 is 13 residues. Trimming took off 3 bases at V and 4 bases at J, with 10 bases between the two ends.

The rearrangement joins TRBV19 to TRBJ2-2, with unresolved D. From germline, CDR1 is LNHDA and CDR2 SQIVND (reference sequence). This CDR3 has 14 residues. The germline V and J ends were trimmed by 7 bases and 4 bases, with 13 bases remaining between them. The CDR3 nucleotides read TGTGCCAGTAAGATCCTGGAGCGCACCGGGGAGCTGTTTTTT. Translating gives CASKILERTGELFF.

At least ten counts were recorded for this clonotype. V gene TRBV12-3 or TRBV12-4 combines with J gene TRBJ1-6; unclear D gene. Trimming stripped 3 bases from V and 9 bases from J, with 6 bases between. The CDR3 runs to 12 residues. The CDR3 sequence: CASSFKRSPLHF. DNA of the CDR3: TGTGCCAGCAGTTTCAAACGTTCACCCCTCCACTTT.

This sequence joins TRBV12-3 or TRBV12-4 and TRBJ2-2; 7 bases fit TRBD1. V was pared by 7 bases and J by 3 bases, with 11 bases of the junction left unmatched. This CDR3 contains 16 residues. The CDR3, as DNA: TGTGCCAGCAAGCACGCCGGGACAGATGACACCGGGGAGCTGTTTTTT. Its translation is CASKHAGTDDTGELFF.

This clonotype was observed a few times. The chain employs TRBV4-2 and TRBJ2-7, with unresolved D. The CDR3 extends over 16 amino acids. The V gene's germline CDR1 is LGHNA and CDR2 YNFKEQ. V lost 0 bases to trimming and J lost 5 bases, with 17 bases between them. The CDR3 region is CASSQDEKGNRDEQYF. CDR3 sequence (DNA): TGTGCCAGCAGCCAAGATGAAAAGGGTAACCGAGACGAGCAGTACTTC.

The chain couples TRBV7-6 to TRBJ2-1, with D maybe TRBD2 (10 bases). In germline, CDR1 is SGHVS, CDR2 FNYEAQ. The CDR3 extends over 20 amino acids. The V end was cut by 4 bases, the J end by 2 bases, with 27 bases between. CDR3 DNA: TGTGCCAGCAGCTCCCAACAGGGGGCCAGAGCGGGAGGGCCCTACAATGAGCAGTTCTTC. Residues: CASSSQQGARAGGPYNEQFF.

This clonotype was recorded a few times. This chain uses TRBV20-1 with TRBJ2-5; D might be TRBD2 (7 bases). The CDR3 consists of 15 residues. V gave up 3 bases and J gave up 4 bases, with 18 bases separating them. Germline V gene lookup returns CDR1 DFQATT and CDR2 SNEGSKA (reference sequence). For the CDR3, the DNA is TGCAGTGCTAGTTTAGGGGGGGGGGTCGCAGAGACCCAGTACTTC. Translating gives CSASLGGGVAETQYF.

This clonotype was seen only a few times. The chain recombines TRBV7-9 with TRBJ1-1; the D gene is possibly TRBD1 (5 bases). This CDR3 comprises 12 residues. CDR1 and CDR2 from the germline V gene are SEHNR and FQNEAQ (reference sequence). V was clipped by 1 base and J by 11 bases, with 11 bases between them. The chain's CDR3 is CASSLVRDRAFF. The CDR3 DNA follows: TGTGCCAGCAGCTTAGTGCGGGACCGCGCTTTCTTT.

This chain joins TRBV7-8 and TRBJ2-3, with 7 bases lining up with TRBD1. The CDR3 has 15 amino acids. Trimming removed 4 bases from V and 1 base from J; junction bases left unmatched: 5. Germline V gives CDR1 SGHVS, CDR2 FQNEAQ. CDR3 loop: CASSSDRVGTDTQYF. CDR3 nucleotide sequence: TGTGCCAGCAGCTCCGACAGGGTTGGCACAGATACGCAGTATTTT.

CDR3 sequence: CASSEALWSHPGHTYEQYF. CDR3 DNA sequence: TGTGCCAGCAGTGAAGCCCTGTGGAGCCATCCGGGACATACCTACGAGCAGTACTTC. The chain uses TRBV2 and TRBJ2-7, with D perhaps matching TRBD1 (6 bases). The germline CDR1 and CDR2 sequences are SNHLY and FYNNEI. CDR3 length: 19 residues. The germline V and J ends were trimmed by 0 bases and 2 bases, with 23 bases remaining between them.

This clonotype was detected only a few times. The rearrangement uses TRBV5-6 and TRBJ1-1; 10 bases are a match to TRBD1. J gave up 4 bases and V 4 bases, and 10 bases lay outside the gene matches. Per the germline V gene, CDR1 is SGHDT and CDR2 is YYEEEE. This CDR3 region has 16 residues. The CDR3 protein is CASSRGQGKRITEAFF. The CDR3 nucleotides read TGTGCCAGCAGCCGGGGACAGGGGAAGAGGATCACTGAAGCTTTCTTT.

This chain connects TRBV7-2 to TRBJ1-5, with TRBD1 identical over 8 bases. CDR3 size: 14 residues. Germline CDR1 is SGHTA and CDR2 is FQGNSA. The V gene end was trimmed by 5 bases and the J gene end by 7 bases; junction bases not matched to a gene: 7. CDR3 amino acids: CASSASGGGQPQHF. The CDR3 DNA is TGTGCCAGCAGCGCTTCAGGGGGCGGACAGCCCCAGCATTTT.

This clonotype has at least ten counts. V usage is TRBV6-1 and J usage is TRBJ2-2; 12 bases are a match to TRBD2. V was clipped by 6 bases and J by 3 bases; unmatched bases: 5. This CDR3 is built from 16 residues. Germline V gene sequence: CDR1 MNHNS, CDR2 SASEGT. Here the CDR3 reads CASRPGLAGYTGELFF. The CDR3 DNA is TGTGCCAGCAGACCCGGACTAGCGGGATACACCGGGGAGCTGTTTTTT.